This TCR beta chain was obtained from a study of cytomegalovirus exposure and HLA in healthy donors. The V segment lost 4 bases and the J segment 5 bases; nucleotides outside the gene matches: 4. This CDR3 contains 13 residues. CDR1 and CDR2 from the germline V gene are LNHDA and SQIVND (reference sequence). Study-wide points: The authors reported that TCR beta sequences could predict HLA-A and HLA-B alleles. These predictions were accurate for most subjects in the first cohort. It was reported in a later analysis that an Asian-associated ancestry cluster showed fewer N-insertions than the 666-donor mean. Previously analyzed data showed that most TCR beta V segments were productive at a frequency of about 87% or about 30%.

The PCR contained 60 Vbeta and 13 Jbeta primers. Sequenced by immunoSEQ multiplex PCR; TCRdb stores in-frame clones only, minus some. The sample shows about 180,000 clones, roughly 75% of them seen only once. Note on this clone: Its specificity is not known.

The receptor comes from a woman aged 30 to 39 in good health and CMV-seronegative. V is TRBV19 and J is TRBJ2-5, with 7 bases matching TRBD2. Sequenced material: PBMCs. The CDR3 region has the DNA TGTGCCAGTAGTAAACTGGGGGGGGAGACCCAGTACTTC. Its translation is CASSKLGGETQYF.